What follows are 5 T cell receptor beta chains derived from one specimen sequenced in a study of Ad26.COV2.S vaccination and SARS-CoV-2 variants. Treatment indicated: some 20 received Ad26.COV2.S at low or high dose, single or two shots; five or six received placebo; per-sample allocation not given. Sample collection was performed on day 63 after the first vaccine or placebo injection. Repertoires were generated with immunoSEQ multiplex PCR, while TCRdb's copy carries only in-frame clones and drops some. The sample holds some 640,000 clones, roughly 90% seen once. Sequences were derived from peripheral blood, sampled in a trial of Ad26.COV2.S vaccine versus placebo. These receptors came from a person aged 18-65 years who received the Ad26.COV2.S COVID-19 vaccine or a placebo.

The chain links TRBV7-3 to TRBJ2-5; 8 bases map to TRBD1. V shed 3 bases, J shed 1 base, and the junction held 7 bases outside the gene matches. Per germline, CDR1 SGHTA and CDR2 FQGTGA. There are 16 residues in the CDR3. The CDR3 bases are TGTGCCAGCAGCTTCAACGGACAGGGATCCCAAGAGACCCAGTACTTC. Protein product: CASSFNGQGSQETQYF.

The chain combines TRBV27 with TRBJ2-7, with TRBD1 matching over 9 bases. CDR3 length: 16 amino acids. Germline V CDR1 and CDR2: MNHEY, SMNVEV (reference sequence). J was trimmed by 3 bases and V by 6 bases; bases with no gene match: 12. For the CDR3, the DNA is TGTGCCAGCAGGCCAACCCGATGGACAGGGGTCTACGAGCAGTACTTC. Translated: CASRPTRWTGVYEQYF.

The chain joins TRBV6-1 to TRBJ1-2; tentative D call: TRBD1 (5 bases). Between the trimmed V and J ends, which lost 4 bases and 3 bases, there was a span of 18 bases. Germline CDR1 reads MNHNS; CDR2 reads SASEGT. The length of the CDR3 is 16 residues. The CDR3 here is CASSGGAGTFDYGYTF. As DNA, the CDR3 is TGTGCCAGCAGTGGGGGCGCCGGGACGTTTGACTATGGCTACACCTTC.

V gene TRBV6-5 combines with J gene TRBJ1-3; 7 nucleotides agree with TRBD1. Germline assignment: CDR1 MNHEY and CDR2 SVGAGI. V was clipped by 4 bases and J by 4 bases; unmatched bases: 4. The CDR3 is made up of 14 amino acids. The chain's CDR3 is CASSSTGLGNTIYF. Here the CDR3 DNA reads TGTGCCAGCAGTTCGACAGGGTTGGGAAACACCATATATTTT.

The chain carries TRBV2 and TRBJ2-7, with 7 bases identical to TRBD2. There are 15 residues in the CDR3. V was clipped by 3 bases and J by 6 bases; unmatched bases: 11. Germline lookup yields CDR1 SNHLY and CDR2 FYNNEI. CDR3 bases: TGTGCCAGCAGTGATCTTAGGGCTAGCGGAGTCGAGCAGTACTTC. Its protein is CASSDLRASGVEQYF.